Listed below are T cell receptor beta chains from one sample, sequenced in a study of metastatic and nonmetastatic thyroid tumors. TCRdb re-clonotyped the PCR reads through MiXCR. The sample lists 15,000 to 20,000 clones; 22% were seen once. Sequencing input: adjacent normal tissue. The source is a female donor with papillary thyroid cancer or a benign thyroid nodule (not recorded which). Some clones in this sample may be carry-over from other donors' samples. CDR3s include the opening cysteine and the closing phenylalanine or tryptophan. The order of the fields is V gene, clone size, D gene, CDR3 protein. D genes are given only for firm matches. Clone size is shown for a subset of rows, as once, few, many or a class of expanded clone.

v_gene: TRBV28; abundance: -; d_gene: -; CDR3aa: CASVGADRSYEQYF
v_gene: TRBV3-1; abundance: few; d_gene: -; CDR3aa: CASRGYNSPLHF
v_gene: TRBV12-3/TRBV12-4; abundance: few; d_gene: -; CDR3aa: CASSTRSGAVLNEQFF
v_gene: TRBV9; abundance: few; d_gene: -; CDR3aa: CASSATLGYEQYF
v_gene: TRBV7-9; abundance: many; d_gene: -; CDR3aa: CASSLNTEAFF
v_gene: TRBV6-1; abundance: few; d_gene: -; CDR3aa: CASSDYRVFNVYVYTF
v_gene: TRBV6-2/TRBV6-3; abundance: -; d_gene: -; CDR3aa: CASSYRLVVSQETQYF
v_gene: TRBV18; abundance: -; d_gene: TRBD1; CDR3aa: CASSPVTGFHEQYF
v_gene: TRBV6-2/TRBV6-3; abundance: few; d_gene: -; CDR3aa: CASSYPQDGNYGYTF
v_gene: TRBV24-1; abundance: few; d_gene: -; CDR3aa: CATSANRDTEAFF
v_gene: TRBV6-1; abundance: few; d_gene: -; CDR3aa: CASSVTLSGTQYF
v_gene: TRBV19; abundance: -; d_gene: -; CDR3aa: CARASGFETQYF
v_gene: TRBV12-3/TRBV12-4; abundance: few; d_gene: -; CDR3aa: CASSLGGYSGYTF
v_gene: TRBV25-1; abundance: -; d_gene: -; CDR3aa: CASSDSAPRNEQFF
v_gene: TRBV7-9; abundance: -; d_gene: -; CDR3aa: CASSLAKDTGELFF
v_gene: TRBV2; abundance: -; d_gene: TRBD1; CDR3aa: CASSEVQGLGTEAFF
v_gene: TRBV6-1; abundance: few; d_gene: -; CDR3aa: CASSPDWDSYNEQFF
v_gene: TRBV3-1; abundance: many; d_gene: -; CDR3aa: CASSQVLKQPQETQYF
v_gene: TRBV24-1; abundance: many; d_gene: -; CDR3aa: CATSPGDLYEQYF
v_gene: TRBV6-1; abundance: few; d_gene: TRBD2; CDR3aa: CASSEGLAGAGEQYF
v_gene: TRBV6-1; abundance: few; d_gene: -; CDR3aa: CASRGWWETQYF
v_gene: TRBV27; abundance: -; d_gene: TRBD2; CDR3aa: CASSLSRLAATDTQYF
v_gene: TRBV28; abundance: -; d_gene: -; CDR3aa: CASSRGVAYEQYF
v_gene: TRBV12-3/TRBV12-4; abundance: many; d_gene: -; CDR3aa: CASSLNNSPLHF
v_gene: TRBV27; abundance: -; d_gene: -; CDR3aa: CASSPRWGQTGELFF
v_gene: TRBV2; abundance: few; d_gene: -; CDR3aa: CASSGEANTEAFF
v_gene: TRBV2; abundance: few; d_gene: -; CDR3aa: CASRPGKENGYTF
v_gene: TRBV6-4; abundance: large; d_gene: -; CDR3aa: CASSERVSCDVNIQYF
v_gene: TRBV20-1; abundance: -; d_gene: -; CDR3aa: CSAKDGRGPDTQYF
v_gene: TRBV9; abundance: -; d_gene: TRBD1; CDR3aa: CASSPRDRESEQYF
v_gene: TRBV5-1; abundance: -; d_gene: TRBD2; CDR3aa: CASRRDSGPAYEQYF
v_gene: TRBV5-4; abundance: -; d_gene: -; CDR3aa: CASSLPRQSGEAFF
v_gene: TRBV11-1; abundance: -; d_gene: TRBD2; CDR3aa: CASSLYRTSGTWDTGELFF
v_gene: TRBV12-3/TRBV12-4; abundance: -; d_gene: TRBD2; CDR3aa: CASSLSAGGGQETQYF
v_gene: TRBV3-1; abundance: -; d_gene: -; CDR3aa: CASSQDTVQETQYF
v_gene: TRBV24-1; abundance: few; d_gene: -; CDR3aa: CATSEGVTAFF
v_gene: TRBV11-2; abundance: few; d_gene: -; CDR3aa: CASSYTAGAAGNTIYF
v_gene: TRBV5-1; abundance: once; d_gene: TRBD1; CDR3aa: CASSLAGTAILYEQYF
v_gene: TRBV24-1; abundance: -; d_gene: -; CDR3aa: CATRGYTF
v_gene: TRBV20-1; abundance: -; d_gene: TRBD2; CDR3aa: CSARGSGGLTYEQYF
v_gene: TRBV20-1; abundance: few; d_gene: TRBD2; CDR3aa: CSARDAAGVNEQFF
v_gene: TRBV5-1; abundance: -; d_gene: TRBD2; CDR3aa: CASSWDYDTQYF
v_gene: TRBV7-8; abundance: few; d_gene: -; CDR3aa: CASSLSAGSYNEQFF
v_gene: TRBV29-1; abundance: few; d_gene: -; CDR3aa: CRGPSYEQYF